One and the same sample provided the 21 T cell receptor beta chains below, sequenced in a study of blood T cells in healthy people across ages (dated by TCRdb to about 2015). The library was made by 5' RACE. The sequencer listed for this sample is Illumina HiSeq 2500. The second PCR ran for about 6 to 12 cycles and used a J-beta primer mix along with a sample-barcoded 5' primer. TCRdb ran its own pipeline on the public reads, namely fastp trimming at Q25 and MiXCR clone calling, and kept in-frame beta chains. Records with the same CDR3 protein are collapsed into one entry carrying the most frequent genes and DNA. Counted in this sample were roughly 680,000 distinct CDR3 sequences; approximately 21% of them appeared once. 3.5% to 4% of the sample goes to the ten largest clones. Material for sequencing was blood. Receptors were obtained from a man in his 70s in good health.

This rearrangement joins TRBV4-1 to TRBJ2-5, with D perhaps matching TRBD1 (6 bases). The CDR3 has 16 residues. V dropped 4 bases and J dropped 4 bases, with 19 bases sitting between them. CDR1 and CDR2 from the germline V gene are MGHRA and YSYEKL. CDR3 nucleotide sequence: TGCGCCAGCAGCCCTCCACAGACAGGTTTAAGAGAGACCCAGTACTTC. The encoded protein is CASSPPQTGLRETQYF.

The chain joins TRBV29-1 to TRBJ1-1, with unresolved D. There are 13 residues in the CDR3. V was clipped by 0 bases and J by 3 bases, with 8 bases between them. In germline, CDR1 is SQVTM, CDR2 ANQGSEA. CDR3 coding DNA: TGCAGCGTTGAAGAGGGAGCGCACACTGAAGCTTTCTTT. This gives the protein CSVEEGAHTEAFF. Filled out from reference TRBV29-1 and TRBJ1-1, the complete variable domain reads SAVISQKPSRDICQRGTSLTIQCQVDSQVTMMFWYRQQPGQSLTLIATANQGSEATYESGFVIDKFPISRPNLTFSTLTVSNMSPEDSSIYLCSVEEGAHTEAFFGQGTRLTVV.

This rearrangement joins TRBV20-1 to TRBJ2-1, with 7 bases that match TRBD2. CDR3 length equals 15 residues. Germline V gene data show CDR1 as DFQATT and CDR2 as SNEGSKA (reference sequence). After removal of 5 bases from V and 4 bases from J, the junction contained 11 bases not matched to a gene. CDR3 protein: CSAGNLGREYNEQFF. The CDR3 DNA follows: TGCAGTGCTGGGAACTTGGGGCGGGAGTACAATGAGCAGTTCTTC.

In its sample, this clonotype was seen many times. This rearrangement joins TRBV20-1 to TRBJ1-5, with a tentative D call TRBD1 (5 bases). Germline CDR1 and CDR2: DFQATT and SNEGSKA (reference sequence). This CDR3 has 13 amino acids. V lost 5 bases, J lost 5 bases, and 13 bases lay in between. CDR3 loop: CSAYRDPHQPQHF. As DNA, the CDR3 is TGCAGTGCTTACCGGGACCCACATCAGCCCCAGCATTTT.

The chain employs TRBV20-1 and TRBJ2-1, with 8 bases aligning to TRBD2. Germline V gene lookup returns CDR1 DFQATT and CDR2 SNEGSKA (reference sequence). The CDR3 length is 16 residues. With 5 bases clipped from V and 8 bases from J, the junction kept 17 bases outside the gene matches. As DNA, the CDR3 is TGCAGTGCTCCTCCTCTTGGTAGCGGGGCGGACGATGAGCAGTTCTTC. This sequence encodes CSAPPLGSGADDEQFF.

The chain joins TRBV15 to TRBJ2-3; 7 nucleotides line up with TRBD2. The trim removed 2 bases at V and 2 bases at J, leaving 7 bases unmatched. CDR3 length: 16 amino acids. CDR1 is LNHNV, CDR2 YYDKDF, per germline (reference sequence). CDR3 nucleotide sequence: TGTGCCACCAGCAGACGATATGGGAGGGCCACAGATACGCAGTATTTT. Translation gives CATSRRYGRATDTQYF.

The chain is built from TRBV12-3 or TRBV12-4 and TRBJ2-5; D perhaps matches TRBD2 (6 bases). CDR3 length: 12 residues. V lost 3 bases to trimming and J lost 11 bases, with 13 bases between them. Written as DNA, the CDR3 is TGTGCCAGCAGTTTCGGAGGGGCAGTGCAGTACTTC. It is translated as CASSFGGAVQYF.

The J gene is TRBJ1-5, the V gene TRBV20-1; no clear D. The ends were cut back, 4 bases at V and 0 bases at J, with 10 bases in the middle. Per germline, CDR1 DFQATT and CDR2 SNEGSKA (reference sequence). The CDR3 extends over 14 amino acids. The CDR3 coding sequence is TGCAGTGCTACGTCCATTAATAGCAATCAGCCCCAGCATTTT. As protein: CSATSINSNQPQHF.

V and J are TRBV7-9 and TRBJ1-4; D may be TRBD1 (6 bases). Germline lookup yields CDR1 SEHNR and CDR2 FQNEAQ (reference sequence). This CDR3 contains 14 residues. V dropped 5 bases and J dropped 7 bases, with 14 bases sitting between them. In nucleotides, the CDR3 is TGTGCCAGCAGCCGGGAGGGGGGTGTTGAAAAACTGTTTTTT. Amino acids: CASSREGGVEKLFF.

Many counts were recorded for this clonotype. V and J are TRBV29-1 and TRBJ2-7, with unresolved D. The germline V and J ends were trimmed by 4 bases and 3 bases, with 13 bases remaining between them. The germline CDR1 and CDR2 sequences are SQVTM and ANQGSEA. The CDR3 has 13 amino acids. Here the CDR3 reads CSVVGSAGYEQYF. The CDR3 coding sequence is TGCAGCGTTGTCGGCAGTGCTGGCTACGAGCAGTACTTC.

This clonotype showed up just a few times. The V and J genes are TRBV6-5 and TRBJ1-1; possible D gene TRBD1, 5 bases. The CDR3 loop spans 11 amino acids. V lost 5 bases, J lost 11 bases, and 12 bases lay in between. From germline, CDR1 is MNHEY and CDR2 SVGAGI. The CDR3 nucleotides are TGTGCCAGCAGTGCCCAAAAGGGGGCTTTCTTT. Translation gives CASSAQKGAFF.

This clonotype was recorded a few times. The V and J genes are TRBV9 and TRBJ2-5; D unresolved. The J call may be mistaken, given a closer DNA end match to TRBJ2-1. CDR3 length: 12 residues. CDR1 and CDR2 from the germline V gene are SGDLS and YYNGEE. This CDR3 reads CASSVHLGEQFF. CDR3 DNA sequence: TGTGCCAGCAGCGTTCACCTTGGGGAGCAGTTCTTC.

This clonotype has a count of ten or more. CDR3 nucleotides: TGCGCCAGCAGCCAAGATCCAGGGAACTACGAGCAGTACTTC. This gives the protein CASSQDPGNYEQYF. This chain uses TRBV4-1 with TRBJ2-7; D might be TRBD1 (5 bases). Trimming removed 0 bases from V and 3 bases from J, with 9 bases in between. CDR1 and CDR2 (germline): MGHRA, YSYEKL. The CDR3 sequence is 14 residues long.

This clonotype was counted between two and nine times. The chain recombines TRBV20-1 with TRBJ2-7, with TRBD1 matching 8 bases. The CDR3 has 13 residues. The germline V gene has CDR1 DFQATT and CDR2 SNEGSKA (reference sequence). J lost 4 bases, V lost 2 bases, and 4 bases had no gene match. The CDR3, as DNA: TGCAGTGCTAGAAATCAGGGGGCTTACGAGCAGTACTTC. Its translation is CSARNQGAYEQYF.

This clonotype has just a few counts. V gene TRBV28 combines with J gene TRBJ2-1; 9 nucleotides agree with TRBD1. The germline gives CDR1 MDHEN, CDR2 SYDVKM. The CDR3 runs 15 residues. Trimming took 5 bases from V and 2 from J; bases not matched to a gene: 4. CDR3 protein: CASSQTGGAYNEQFF. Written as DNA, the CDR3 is TGTGCCAGCAGTCAGACAGGGGGGGCCTACAATGAGCAGTTCTTC.

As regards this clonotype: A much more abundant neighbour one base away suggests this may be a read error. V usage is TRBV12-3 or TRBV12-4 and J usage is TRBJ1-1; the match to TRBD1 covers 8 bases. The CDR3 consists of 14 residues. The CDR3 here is CASSSNRGKGEACF. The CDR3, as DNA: TGTGCCAGCAGTTCAAACAGGGGGAAGGGTGAAGCTTGCTTT.

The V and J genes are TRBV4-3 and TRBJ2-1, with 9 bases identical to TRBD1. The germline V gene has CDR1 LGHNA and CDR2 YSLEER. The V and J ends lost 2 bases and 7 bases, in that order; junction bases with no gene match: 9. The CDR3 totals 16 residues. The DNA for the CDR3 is TGCGCCAGCAGCCAATCAGCCGGGACAGGGAATAATGAGCAGTTCTTC. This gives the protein CASSQSAGTGNNEQFF.

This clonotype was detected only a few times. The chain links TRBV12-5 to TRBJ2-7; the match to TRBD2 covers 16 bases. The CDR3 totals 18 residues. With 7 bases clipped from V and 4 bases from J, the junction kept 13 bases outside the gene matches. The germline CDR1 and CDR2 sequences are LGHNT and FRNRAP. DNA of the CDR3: TGTGCTAGTGCCTTATTTCCGGGACTAGCGGGAGGGCCGTACGAGCAGTACTTC. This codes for CASALFPGLAGGPYEQYF. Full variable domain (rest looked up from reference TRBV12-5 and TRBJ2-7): DARVTQTPRHKVTEMGQEVTMRCQPILGHNTVFWYRQTMMQGLELLAYFRNRAPLDDSGMPKDRFSAEMPDATLATLKIQPSEPRDSAVYFCASALFPGLAGGPYEQYFGPGTRLTVT.

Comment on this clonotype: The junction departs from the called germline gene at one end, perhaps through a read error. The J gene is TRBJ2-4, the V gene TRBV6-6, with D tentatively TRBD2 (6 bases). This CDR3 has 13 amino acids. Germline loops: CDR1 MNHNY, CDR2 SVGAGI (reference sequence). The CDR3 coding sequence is TGTGCGGTATGGGAACTAGCCAAAAACATTCACTACTTC. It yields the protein CAVWELAKNIHYF.

The CDR3 sequence: CSARGQTAYGEKLFF. CDR3 sequence (DNA): TGCAGTGCTAGAGGTCAGACAGCTTATGGTGAAAAACTGTTTTTT. The chain joins TRBV20-1 to TRBJ1-4; a weak D match, TRBD1 (5 bases). V dropped 1 base and J dropped 7 bases, with 16 bases sitting between them. Germline values: CDR1 DFQATT, CDR2 SNEGSKA (reference sequence). The CDR3 length is 15 residues.

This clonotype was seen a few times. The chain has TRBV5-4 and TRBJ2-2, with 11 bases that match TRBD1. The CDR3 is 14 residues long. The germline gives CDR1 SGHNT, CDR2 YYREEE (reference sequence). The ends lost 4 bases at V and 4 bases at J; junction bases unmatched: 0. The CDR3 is CASSGTGGTGELFF. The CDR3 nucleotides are TGTGCCAGCAGCGGGACAGGGGGCACCGGGGAGCTGTTTTTT.